The entry below gives a single TCR beta chain sequence along with its context. Its antigen is not known. Other DNA sequences in the same sample also yield this CDR3. In each case, RNA was isolated and then reverse transcribed into cDNA as the sequencing template. The assay was immunoSEQ multiplex PCR, and TCRdb's table has in-frame clones only and misses some. The sample gives roughly 200,000 clones, 50% to 70% of which show up once; 1.5% to 2% is in the top ten. These data originate in a study of CD8+ T cells in alopecia areata. At the level of the study: Tofacitinib lasted 6 to 18 months, then 6 months off drug.

The CDR3 totals 13 residues. CDR1 and CDR2 (germline): GTSNPN, SVGIG (reference sequence). The V and J ends lost 2 bases and 5 bases, in that order; junction bases with no gene match: 4. Study-level points and caveats: Alphabeta T cells residing in normal skin are also sequenced in scalp samples.

Alopecia areata patients provided lesional scalp punch biopsies and peripheral blood, both collected for the study. The sequence derives from a human donor with alopecia areata. The material was CD4+ T cells sorted from blood, obtained at week 0. This chain links TRBV30 with TRBJ1-1; 8 bases are shared with TRBD1. CDR3 nucleotide sequence: TGTGCCTGGAGTCGAGACAGGGGTACTGAAGCTTTCTTT. As protein: CAWSRDRGTEAFF.